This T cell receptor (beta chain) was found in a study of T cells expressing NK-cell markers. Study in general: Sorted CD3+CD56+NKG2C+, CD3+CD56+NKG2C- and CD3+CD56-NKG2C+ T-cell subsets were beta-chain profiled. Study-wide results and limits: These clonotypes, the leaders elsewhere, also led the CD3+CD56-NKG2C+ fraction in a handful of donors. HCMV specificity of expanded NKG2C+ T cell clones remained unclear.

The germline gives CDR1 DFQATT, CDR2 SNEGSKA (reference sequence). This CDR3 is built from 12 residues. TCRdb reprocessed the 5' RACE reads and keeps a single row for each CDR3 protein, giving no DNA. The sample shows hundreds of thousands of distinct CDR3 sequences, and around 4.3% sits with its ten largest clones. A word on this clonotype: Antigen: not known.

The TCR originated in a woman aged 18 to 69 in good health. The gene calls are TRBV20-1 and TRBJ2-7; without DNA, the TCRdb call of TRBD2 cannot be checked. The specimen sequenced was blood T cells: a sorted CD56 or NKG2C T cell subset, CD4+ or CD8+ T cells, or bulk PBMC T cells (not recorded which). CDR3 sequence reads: CSKLAPSYEQYF.